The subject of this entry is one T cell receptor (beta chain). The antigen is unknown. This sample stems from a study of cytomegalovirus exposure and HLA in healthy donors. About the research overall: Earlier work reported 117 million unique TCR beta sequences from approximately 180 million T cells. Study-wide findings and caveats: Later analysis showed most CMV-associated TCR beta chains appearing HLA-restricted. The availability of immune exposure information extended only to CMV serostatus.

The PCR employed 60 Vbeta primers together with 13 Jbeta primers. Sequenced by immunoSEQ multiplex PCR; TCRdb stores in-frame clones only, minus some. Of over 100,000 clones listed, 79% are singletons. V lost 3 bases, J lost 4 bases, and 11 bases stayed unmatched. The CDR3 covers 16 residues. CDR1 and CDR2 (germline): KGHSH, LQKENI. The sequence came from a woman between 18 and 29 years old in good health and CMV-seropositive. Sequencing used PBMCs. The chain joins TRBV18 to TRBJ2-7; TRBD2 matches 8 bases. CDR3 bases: TGTGCCAGCTCACCCGAGAGGGGCGGGAGGTCTTACGAGCAGTACTTC. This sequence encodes CASSPERGGRSYEQYF.